What follows are 8 T cell receptor beta chains derived from one specimen sequenced in a study of memory CD4+ T cells and cytomegalovirus serostatus. The sort gate was single viable CD3+CD4+CD8-CD45RO+ cells for memory CD4+ T cells. The table came from immunoSEQ multiplex PCR; TCRdb's copy has only in-frame clones and leaves some out. The table shows over 65,000 clones, with approximately 80% occurring only once. Sequencing used memory CD4+ T cells from blood. The receptor set was obtained from an adult in good health and CMV-seronegative.

V gene TRBV4-3 combines with J gene TRBJ2-3; 10 bases align to TRBD1. The germline gives CDR1 LGHNA, CDR2 YSLEER. V lost 1 base and J lost 6; bases outside the gene matches: 10. The CDR3 runs to 17 residues. The DNA for the CDR3 is TGCGCCAGCAGCCAAGGGGGGGGACAGGGGTTAGCGGATACGCAGTATTTT. Its protein product is CASSQGGGQGLADTQYF.

The sample holds one count of this clone. The chain recombines TRBV11-2 with TRBJ1-4; D remains ambiguous. Germline V lookup: CDR1 SGHAT, CDR2 FQNNGV. This CDR3 has 14 amino acids. The V end was cut by 8 bases, the J end by 8 bases, with 18 bases between. The CDR3 DNA reads as TGTGCCAGCCGACTTGACACGGGAGGGGAAAAACTGTTTTTT. Translated: CASRLDTGGEKLFF. Together with reference TRBV11-2 and TRBJ1-4, the CDR3 gives the full variable domain: EAGVAQSPRYKIIEKRQSVAFWCNPISGHATLYWYQQILGQGPKLLIQFQNNGVVDDSQLPKDRFSAERLKGVDSTLKIQPAKLEDSAVYLCASRLDTGGEKLFFGSGTQLSVL.

The chain recombines TRBV7-9 with TRBJ2-7, with D possibly being TRBD1 or TRBD2 (5 bases each). V was pared by 1 base and J by 5 bases, with 9 bases between. The CDR3 loop spans 13 amino acids. Germline values: CDR1 SEHNR, CDR2 FQNEAQ (reference sequence). CDR3 in amino acids: CASSLGGVDEQYF. The CDR3 DNA is TGTGCCAGCAGCTTAGGAGGGGTCGACGAGCAGTACTTC. Based on the CDR3 plus reference TRBV7-9 and TRBJ2-7, the full variable domain is DTGVSQNPRHKITKRGQNVTFRCDPISEHNRLYWYRQTLGQGPEFLTYFQNEAQLEKSRLLSDRFSAERPKGSFSTLEIQRTEQGDSAMYLCASSLGGVDEQYFGPGTRLTVT.

The chain links TRBV7-3 to TRBJ2-3; 12 bases fit TRBD2. Trimming cost V 3 bases and J 5 bases; bases outside gene matches: 3. The germline gives CDR1 SGHTA, CDR2 FQGTGA. The CDR3 has 15 amino acids. The CDR3 is CASSFLAGGQDTQYF. DNA for the CDR3: TGTGCCAGCAGCTTCCTAGCGGGGGGGCAAGATACGCAGTATTTT.

The V gene is TRBV5-6, the J gene TRBJ1-5; possibly TRBD1 for D (5 bases). Germline V gives CDR1 SGHDT, CDR2 YYEEEE. Trimming shortened V by 7 bases and J by 2 bases, and 19 bases separated the two germline ends. The CDR3 runs to 16 residues. The chain's CDR3 is CASHARWGSGNQPQHF. CDR3 in DNA: TGTGCCAGCCACGCTAGGTGGGGCAGTGGCAATCAGCCCCAGCATTTT.

This clone has just a few counts. This rearrangement joins TRBV7-3 to TRBJ2-6; D possibly matches TRBD1 or TRBD2 (5 bases each). This CDR3 contains 15 residues. The V gene's germline CDR1 is SGHTA and CDR2 FQGTGA. Trimming cost V 6 bases and J 12 bases, with 21 bases left between them. This CDR3 reads CASRSSGTLAGVLTF. In DNA form, the CDR3 reads TGTGCCAGCAGATCTTCCGGGACGCTAGCCGGCGTCCTGACTTTC.

This clone appeared a few times. V and J are TRBV29-1 and TRBJ1-1; D gene ambiguous. Germline V gives CDR1 SQVTM, CDR2 ANQGSEA. Trimming pared 2 bases from V and 4 bases from J, leaving 14 bases between. This CDR3 has 14 residues. The CDR3 DNA reads as TGCAGCGTTGAACCCGCCGCCGGCGTCACTGAAGCTTTCTTT. Amino acid sequence: CSVEPAAGVTEAFF.

The chain couples TRBV5-1 to TRBJ1-1; 7 bases agree with TRBD1. Germline loops: CDR1 SGHRS, CDR2 YFSETQ. V was pared by 2 bases and J by 8 bases, with 3 bases of the junction left unmatched. CDR3 length: 12 residues. The CDR3 nucleotides are TGCGCCAGCAGCTTACAGGGGCCGGAAGCTTTCTTT. Its protein product is CASSLQGPEAFF.